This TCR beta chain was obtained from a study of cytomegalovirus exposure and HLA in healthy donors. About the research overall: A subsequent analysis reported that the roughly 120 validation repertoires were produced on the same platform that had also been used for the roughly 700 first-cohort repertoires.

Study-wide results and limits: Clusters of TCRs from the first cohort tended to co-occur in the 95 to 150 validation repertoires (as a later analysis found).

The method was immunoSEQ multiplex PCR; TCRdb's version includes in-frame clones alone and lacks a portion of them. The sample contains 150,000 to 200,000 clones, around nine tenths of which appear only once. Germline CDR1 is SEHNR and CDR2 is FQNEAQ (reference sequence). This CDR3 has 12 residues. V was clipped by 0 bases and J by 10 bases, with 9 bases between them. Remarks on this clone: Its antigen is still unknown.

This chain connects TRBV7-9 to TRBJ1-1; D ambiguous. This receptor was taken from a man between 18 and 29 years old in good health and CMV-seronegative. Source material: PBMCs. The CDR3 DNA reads TGTGCCAGCAGCTTAGCCCGGGAAGGAGCTTTCTTT. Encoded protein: CASSLAREGAFF.